A single sample is the source of the 29 T cell receptor beta chains below, sequenced in a study of T cell repertoires in cytomegalovirus infection. TCRdb independently ran MiXCR on the reads; one entry per CDR3 protein. The sample shows about 740,000 distinct CDR3 sequences, 35% to 45% of them seen only once. The sequenced sample consisted of PBMCs. These receptors all come from a human donor in good health (CMV status not recorded). Some clones in this sample may be carry-over from other donors' samples.

This clonotype was counted at least ten times. This chain uses TRBV7-6 with TRBJ2-3; D uncertain. CDR1 is SGHVS, CDR2 FNYEAQ, per germline. The CDR3 has 17 amino acids. The V end was cut by 2 bases, the J end by 0 bases, with 15 bases between. The CDR3 reads CASSLFPERPSTDTQYF. For the CDR3, the DNA is TGTGCCAGCAGCTTATTCCCAGAGCGACCTAGCACAGATACGCAGTATTTT.

This clonotype has only a few counts. The chain couples TRBV28 to TRBJ2-1; unclear D gene. The V end lost 4 bases, the J end lost 5 bases, and 18 bases lay between the germline ends. The germline V gene has CDR1 MDHEN and CDR2 SYDVKM. This CDR3 is built from 16 residues. The DNA of the CDR3 is TGTGCCAGCAGTTATTCGACCCCCCGATGGGACAATGAGCAGTTCTTC. It yields the protein CASSYSTPRWDNEQFF.

This clonotype was observed many times. The rearrangement links TRBV11-2 to TRBJ1-5, with TRBD1 matching 9 bases. The CDR3 runs to 15 residues. J gave up 4 bases and V 5 bases, and 6 bases lay outside the gene matches. Germline CDR1 SGHAT, CDR2 FQNNGV. In DNA, the CDR3 is TGTGCCAGCAGCCCAGGGACAGGGTCTAATCAGCCCCAGCATTTT. This codes for CASSPGTGSNQPQHF.

This clonotype was picked up many times. This sequence joins TRBV7-8 and TRBJ2-1; D perhaps matches TRBD1 (6 bases). The CDR3 consists of 15 residues. V lost 5 bases to trimming and J lost 0 bases, with 11 bases between them. The germline CDR1 and CDR2 sequences are SGHVS and FQNEAQ. The CDR3 DNA reads as TGTGCCAGCAGCGCGAACAGGGTCTCCTACAATGAGCAGTTCTTC. This encodes CASSANRVSYNEQFF. Together with reference TRBV7-8 and TRBJ2-1, the CDR3 gives the full variable domain: GAGVSQSPRYKVAKRGQDVALRCDPISGHVSLFWYQQALGQGPEFLTYFQNEAQLDKSGLPSDRFFAERPEGSVSTLKIQRTQQEDSAVYLCASSANRVSYNEQFFGPGTRLTVL.

This clonotype was seen a single time. The J gene is TRBJ1-3, the V gene TRBV7-9, with 7 bases fitting TRBD1. The junction had 6 bases not matched to a gene; V was cut back by 1 base and J by 0 bases. Germline V gene data show CDR1 as SEHNR and CDR2 as FQNEAQ (reference sequence). The CDR3 has 17 residues. This CDR3 reads CASSLGRGQTSGNTIYF. For the CDR3, the DNA is TGTGCCAGCAGCTTAGGACGGGGACAGACCTCTGGAAACACCATATATTTT.

There are a few counts of this clonotype. This rearrangement joins TRBV30 to TRBJ2-6; D uncertain. Germline V CDR1 and CDR2: GTSNPN, SVGIG (reference sequence). The CDR3 extends over 17 amino acids. The ends were cut back, 1 base at V and 0 bases at J, with 13 bases in the middle. CDR3 nucleotide sequence: TGTGCCTGGAGTGCCCCCCGGTCACTCTCTGGGGCCAACGTCCTGACTTTC. It yields the protein CAWSAPRSLSGANVLTF.

The V and J genes are TRBV20-1 and TRBJ1-1, with D unresolved. The germline V and J ends were trimmed by 3 bases and 4 bases, with 9 bases remaining between them. The CDR3 is 12 residues long. The germline gives CDR1 DFQATT, CDR2 SNEGSKA (reference sequence). CDR3 region: CSASDQPTEAFF. The CDR3 DNA is TGCAGTGCTAGCGATCAGCCCACTGAAGCTTTCTTT.

The V call is TRBV29-1, the J call TRBJ2-7; possible D gene TRBD1, 5 bases. The length of the CDR3 is 13 residues. The germline gives CDR1 SQVTM, CDR2 ANQGSEA. Between the trimmed V and J ends, which lost 4 bases and 2 bases, there was a span of 12 bases. CDR3 protein: CSVVRDRAYEQYF. CDR3 DNA sequence: TGCAGCGTTGTAAGAGACAGAGCCTACGAGCAGTACTTC.

The CDR3 bases are TGTGCCAGCAGGCAGACAGGGGGCTTTCAGCCCCAGCATTTT. It translates to CASRQTGGFQPQHF. The chain couples TRBV27 to TRBJ1-5; 10 bases align to TRBD1. Trimming removed 6 bases from V and 6 bases from J; junction bases left unmatched: 5. The CDR3 length is 14 residues. The germline gives CDR1 MNHEY, CDR2 SMNVEV (reference sequence).

J is TRBJ2-7 and V is TRBV27, with D possibly being TRBD1 or TRBD2 (5 bases each). The CDR3 sequence is 16 residues long. V was trimmed by 5 bases and J by 1 base, leaving 18 bases between them. Looked up from germline, CDR1 is MNHEY and CDR2 is SMNVEV (reference sequence). The CDR3 protein is CASSRLSGTASYEQYF. Here the CDR3 DNA reads TGTGCCAGCAGTCGCCTCTCCGGGACCGCATCCTACGAGCAGTACTTC.

This clonotype has a count of ten or more. The chain employs TRBV7-2 and TRBJ1-1; the D gene is possibly TRBD1 (6 bases). The length of the CDR3 is 17 residues. The V and J ends lost 6 bases and 3 bases respectively, with 23 bases between them. The germline CDR1 and CDR2 sequences are SGHTA and FQGNSA. The CDR3 nucleotides are TGTGCCAGCAGTGGGGGCTATGGGGCAGGTTGGCACACTGAAGCTTTCTTT. As protein: CASSGGYGAGWHTEAFF.

V gene TRBV7-8 combines with J gene TRBJ1-5; D is uncertain. The CDR3 extends over 16 amino acids. V lost 2 bases, J lost 0 bases, and 11 bases lay in between. Germline assignment: CDR1 SGHVS and CDR2 FQNEAQ. CDR3 loop: CASSLNPGNSNQPQHF. CDR3 sequence (DNA): TGTGCCAGCAGCTTAAATCCCGGGAATAGCAATCAGCCCCAGCATTTT.

The V gene is TRBV28, the J gene TRBJ1-2, with a weak D call TRBD1 (5 bases). V dropped 7 bases and J dropped 4 bases, with 34 bases sitting between them. Germline CDR1 MDHEN, CDR2 SYDVKM. The length of the CDR3 is 20 residues. The CDR3 bases are TGTGCCAGCACCCCCTTGGTCAAAATTCTACAGACAGATCAAGGCTATGGCTACACCTTC. It codes for CASTPLVKILQTDQGYGYTF.

V usage is TRBV20-1 and J usage is TRBJ1-5; 9 bases are a match to TRBD1. From germline, CDR1 is DFQATT and CDR2 SNEGSKA (reference sequence). V trimming: 0 bases; J trimming: 1 base; junction bases outside the gene matches: 4. The CDR3 sequence is 16 residues long. In DNA, the CDR3 is TGCAGTGCTAGAGATATTGGGACAGGGAGCAATCAGCCCCAGCATTTT. Protein product: CSARDIGTGSNQPQHF.

The chain combines TRBV12-3 or TRBV12-4 with TRBJ1-2; no clear D. V was clipped by 3 bases and J by 2 bases, with 4 bases between them. The CDR3 is 12 amino acids. CDR3 loop: CASSFGNYGYTF. The CDR3 DNA follows: TGTGCCAGCAGTTTCGGGAACTATGGCTACACCTTC.

This clonotype has at least ten counts. The V call is TRBV7-6, the J call TRBJ1-1, with D perhaps matching TRBD1 (6 bases). The CDR3 consists of 16 residues. Germline CDR1 and CDR2: SGHVS and FNYEAQ. V lost 1 base and J lost 1, with 13 bases in between. DNA for the CDR3: TGTGCCAGCAGCTTAGGGGCAGGGGATAAGAACACTGAAGCTTTCTTT. This sequence encodes CASSLGAGDKNTEAFF. The full variable domain, with the rest looked up from reference TRBV7-6 and TRBJ1-1, is GAGVSQSPRYKVTKRGQDVALRCDPISGHVSLYWYRQALGQGPEFLTYFNYEAQQDKSGLPNDRFSAERPEGSISTLTIQRTEQRDSAMYRCASSLGAGDKNTEAFFGQGTRLTVV.

The CDR3 nucleotides read TGTGCCATCAGTTTAGCGGGAGAGACAGATACGCAGTATTTT. It translates to CAISLAGETDTQYF. The chain employs TRBV10-3 and TRBJ2-3; 9 bases line up with TRBD2. This CDR3 region has 14 residues. V gave up 5 bases and J gave up 3 bases; unmatched junction bases: 3. Germline V gives CDR1 ENHRY, CDR2 SYGVKD.

This chain connects TRBV27 to TRBJ2-2; 8 nucleotides align to TRBD1. Germline loops: CDR1 MNHEY, CDR2 SMNVEV (reference sequence). V lost 5 bases and J lost 5; bases outside the gene matches: 19. CDR3 length: 19 amino acids. CDR3 DNA: TGTGCCAGCAGTCCCCAACAATCGACAGGGGACGAACCTACCGGGGAGCTGTTTTTT. Amino acids: CASSPQQSTGDEPTGELFF.

The CDR3 protein is CASSPRSTSSYNEQFF. CDR3 nucleotide sequence: TGCGCCAGCAGCCCCCGTAGTACTAGCTCCTACAATGAGCAGTTCTTC. The chain combines TRBV5-1 with TRBJ2-1; D is perhaps TRBD2 (5 bases). The CDR3 has 16 residues. V was trimmed by 4 bases and J by 0 bases, leaving 14 bases between them. Germline assignment: CDR1 SGHRS and CDR2 YFSETQ.

This clonotype occurred a few times. The V gene is TRBV28, the J gene TRBJ1-1; D unresolved. Trimming took off 0 bases at V and 1 base at J, with 15 bases between the two ends. The CDR3 consists of 17 residues. Per the germline V gene, CDR1 is MDHEN and CDR2 is SYDVKM. This CDR3 is CASSLWVPGGSNTEAFF. CDR3 bases: TGTGCCAGCAGTTTATGGGTCCCGGGTGGGTCGAACACTGAAGCTTTCTTT.

The sample holds a few counts of this clonotype. V gene TRBV28 combines with J gene TRBJ1-2; D unclear. Per the germline V gene, CDR1 is MDHEN and CDR2 is SYDVKM. V dropped 4 bases and J dropped 4 bases, with 10 bases sitting between them. The CDR3 runs to 13 residues. The CDR3 here is CASSYSRTYGYTF. DNA of the CDR3: TGTGCCAGCAGTTATTCCCGCACCTATGGCTACACCTTC.

In nucleotides, the CDR3 is TGCAGTGCCGTCTCCTACGGACGCACAGATACGCAGTATTTT. Its protein is CSAVSYGRTDTQYF. The chain employs TRBV20-1 and TRBJ2-3; D remains ambiguous. Germline V lookup: CDR1 DFQATT, CDR2 SNEGSKA (reference sequence). The ends were cut back, 6 bases at V and 1 base at J, with 14 bases in the middle. The CDR3 covers 14 residues.

This clonotype has more than one count but fewer than ten. V is TRBV27 and J is TRBJ2-7; 8 bases align to TRBD2. V was pared by 5 bases and J by 7 bases, with 10 bases of the junction left unmatched. Per germline, CDR1 MNHEY and CDR2 SMNVEV (reference sequence). The CDR3 has 14 residues. For the CDR3, the DNA is TGTGCCAGCAGTGCCGGGACTAGGGCATATGAGCAGTACTTC. It translates to CASSAGTRAYEQYF.

The gene calls are TRBV24-1 and TRBJ2-3; D unclear. The CDR3 consists of 14 residues. Per the germline V gene, CDR1 is KGHDR and CDR2 is SFDVKD. V was shortened by 0 bases and J by 1 base, with 4 bases between the two germline ends. This CDR3 reads CATSDLGGTDTQYF. The CDR3 nucleotides read TGTGCCACCAGTGATTTGGGAGGCACAGATACGCAGTATTTT.

A single count supports this clonotype. The J gene is TRBJ2-3, the V gene TRBV28, with 9 nucleotides matching TRBD1. V lost 6 bases, J lost 3 bases, and 7 bases stayed unmatched. From germline, CDR1 is MDHEN and CDR2 SYDVKM. This CDR3 is 15 amino acids long. Written as DNA, the CDR3 is TGTGCCAGCAGATCTACAGGGGGCAGAACAGATACGCAGTATTTT. This translates into CASRSTGGRTDTQYF.

The chain couples TRBV28 to TRBJ2-3, with 11 positions matching TRBD2. Per germline, CDR1 MDHEN and CDR2 SYDVKM. The CDR3 has 17 residues. Unmatched junction bases numbered 6, after V lost 4 bases and J lost 0 bases. CDR3 nucleotides: TGTGCCAGCAGTTCCAGACTAGCGGGGAAGAGCACAGATACGCAGTATTTT. Encoded protein: CASSSRLAGKSTDTQYF. Full variable domain (remainder filled in from reference TRBV28 and TRBJ2-3): DVKVTQSSRYLVKRTGEKVFLECVQDMDHENMFWYRQDPGLGLRLIYFSYDVKMKEKGDIPEGYSVSREKKERFSLILESASTNQTSMYLCASSSRLAGKSTDTQYFGPGTRLTVL.

The chain uses TRBV28 and TRBJ2-2; tentative D call: TRBD1 (7 bases). CDR3 length equals 15 residues. Per germline, CDR1 MDHEN and CDR2 SYDVKM. With 6 bases removed from V and 3 bases from J, the gap between germline ends came to 14 bases. CDR3 loop: CASREEGQYTGELFF. CDR3 nucleotide sequence: TGTGCCAGCAGAGAGGAGGGACAGTACACCGGGGAGCTGTTTTTT.

The chain uses TRBV7-9 and TRBJ2-1; D perhaps matches TRBD1 (6 bases). Germline V gives CDR1 SEHNR, CDR2 FQNEAQ (reference sequence). The CDR3 extends over 12 amino acids. V was pared by 6 bases and J by 10 bases, with 13 bases between. For the CDR3, the DNA is TGTGCCAGCAGTTATGGACAGATAGAGCAGTTCTTC. The encoded protein is CASSYGQIEQFF.

The chain is built from TRBV5-6 and TRBJ1-6; D perhaps matches TRBD1 (6 bases). Germline V gene lookup returns CDR1 SGHDT and CDR2 YYEEEE. V was clipped by 0 bases and J by 10 bases, with 17 bases between them. The CDR3 covers 16 residues. CDR3 residues: CASSLAGGRERSPLHF. The CDR3, as DNA: TGTGCCAGCAGCTTGGCTGGGGGGCGCGAGCGCTCACCCCTCCACTTT.